These T cell receptor beta chains were read from a single sample in a study of T cell changes during pregnancy in multiple sclerosis. Assay used: immunoSEQ multiplex PCR; TCRdb lists only in-frame clones, some missing. The sample has 28,000 or so clones, 75% to 95% seen once. Sequenced material: CD8+ T cells from peripheral blood mononuclear cells, taken before pregnancy. The receptor set was obtained from a female donor with multiple sclerosis, enrolled in a pregnancy study. Each CDR3 is given without its conserved first and last residue. The D gene is left open where the match is weak. Size values are once, few and many counts, or a class for expanded clones, and some rows have none.

v_gene,d_gene,j_gene,abundance,CDR3aa
TRBV11-3,TRBD2,TRBJ2-7,once,ASSGLAGPGEQY
TRBV7-9,.,TRBJ1-2,.,ASSSTSGQLNYGYT
TRBV6-4,.,TRBJ2-2,.,ASSEGTNTGELF
TRBV5-4,.,TRBJ2-7,.,ASSYKDRNSYEQY
TRBV27,.,TRBJ2-2,.,ASSLSSGNTGELF
TRBV11-2,.,TRBJ1-1,.,ASSSRDTEAF
TRBV6-5,.,TRBJ2-7,once,ASTPTRQGKDEQY
TRBV27,.,TRBJ2-4,.,ASTISGVAKNIQY
TRBV19,.,TRBJ1-2,.,ASSISGNYGYT
TRBV4-3,.,TRBJ2-7,.,ASSQESGEQY
TRBV7-9,TRBD2,TRBJ2-1,.,ASSLELREGNEQF
TRBV7-9,.,TRBJ1-1,.,ASSQGIEAF
TRBV29-1,.,TRBJ1-1,.,SVTGRGTEAF
TRBV28,TRBD1,TRBJ2-2,.,ASSSTGGYWSGELF
TRBV5-4,TRBD2,TRBJ2-7,.,ASSRSSGSIEQY
TRBV28,.,TRBJ2-6,.,ASSLLAGSGANVLT
TRBV14,TRBD1,TRBJ1-2,once,ASSPGQGAGDGYT
TRBV5-6,TRBD2,TRBJ2-7,.,ASSLGPSGSYEQY
TRBV7-9,.,TRBJ1-1,.,ASSLEVGENTEAF
TRBV7-2,.,TRBJ2-4,.,ASSPEGSSGNIQY
TRBV4-1,TRBD2,TRBJ2-1,.,ASSQEIAGGYNEQF
TRBV25-1,TRBD2,TRBJ2-5,.,ASSEWGGETQY
TRBV7-6,TRBD2,TRBJ2-1,.,ASSFAGGPSEQF
TRBV7-9,.,TRBJ1-1,.,ASSLVLGENTEAF
TRBV27,TRBD2,TRBJ2-7,once,ASSDLLAGGYEQY
TRBV27,.,TRBJ2-2,once,ASSDFDSTGELF
TRBV7-6,TRBD1,TRBJ2-5,.,ASTISRDREETQY
TRBV27,TRBD2,TRBJ2-3,.,ASRTFLETSGPHPRDTQY
TRBV4-2,.,TRBJ2-1,.,ASSQDAQEAYNEQF
TRBV30,.,TRBJ2-7,.,AWSVLGYEQY
TRBV27,TRBD2,TRBJ2-7,few,ASSTLAGLPSEQY
TRBV28,TRBD2,TRBJ2-7,.,ASSFSGTSHFAYEQY
TRBV11-3,.,TRBJ2-5,.,ASSHVREFAETQY
TRBV4-3,.,TRBJ2-7,once,ASSQDRSYEQY
TRBV14,TRBD2,TRBJ2-3,.,ASSLRLAGGMDTQY
TRBV9,TRBD2,TRBJ2-3,.,ASSHGTSGRESTDTQY
TRBV7-9,TRBD1,TRBJ1-3,.,ASSYTTGGTGNTIY
TRBV4-3,.,TRBJ2-1,.,ASSQDKDSSYNEQF
TRBV7-9,.,TRBJ2-3,.,ASVPKPLPKAGRTDTQY
TRBV28,TRBD2,TRBJ2-2,.,ASSNPGTSGRSAGELF
TRBV6-4,.,TRBJ2-2,few,ASSTGNTGELF
TRBV6-6,.,TRBJ2-2,.,ASRLQGPGELF
TRBV27,.,TRBJ1-1,.,ASSLAATGTKAF
TRBV15,.,TRBJ1-5,.,ATSRERGSNQPQH